One T cell receptor beta chain is described in this entry. It lacks a known antigen. Per-nucleotide qualities are absent, and no much larger clonotype sits a single base away. This sample is drawn from a study of vaccination and CD4 T cells after COVID-19 (dated by TCRdb to the early 2020s). Study-level background: Every convalescent patient had a positive nasal swab PCR test for SARS-CoV-2, with mild disease in 9 or 10 patients and severe disease in one. Six males and four females were included in the convalescent cohort, with two Hispanic individuals, seven Caucasians, two Asians and one multiracial person represented. Participants got two doses of the Pfizer-BioNTech BNT162b2 vaccine (n=8) or two doses of the Moderna mRNA-1273 vaccine (n=2). Post-COVID blood samples were collected from convalescent patients a median of about 92 days after diagnosis, with a range of roughly 35 to 161 days. Post-vaccine blood samples were taken a median of around 68 days after the second vaccine dose, with a range of about 13 to 250 days. For stimulating the cultures, overlapping spike peptide pools were used, derived from SARS-CoV-2 as well as from the common cold coronaviruses HCoV-NL63, HCoV-OC43 and HCoV-229E. As controls, cultures received a CEFX viral epitope pool (the positive control), an HIV-1 Nef peptide pool (the negative control), or no peptide at all. The spike-specific CD4+ TCR repertoire was compared before and after mRNA vaccination in approximately ten COVID-19 convalescent patients and several infection-naive healthy vaccine recipients. The research as a whole found: The median count of SARS-CoV-2-reactive clonotypes went up from some 23 after infection to a few dozen after vaccination, although the change was not significant. Of the vaccine-specific clones found in convalescent patients, nearly all (304 of 307) were mono-reactive for SARS-CoV-2 spike instead of being cross-reactive with common cold coronaviruses. The number of convalescent patients in the study was relatively small, and the study did not examine early timepoints following natural infection. In convalescent patients, a median about 90% of post-vaccine SARS-CoV-2-reactive clones were detected only after vaccination, and vaccine-specific priming was suggested by this finding.

What this sample's treatment or condition label stands for: approximately 9-day PBMC culture with coronavirus spike peptide pools or control peptides (ViraFEST assay). The study used the ViraFEST assay, which expanded antigen-specific T cells with peptide pools and then identified expanded clonotypes by TCR sequencing. Positive SARS-CoV-2 PCR tests in the convalescent patients dated from March to December 2020, before Alpha, Beta and Delta variants emerged in the United States. Roughly 2.1 million PBMCs per well were cultured in IMDM with approximately 5% human AB serum and approximately 10 IU/ml IL-2, plus 10 ug/ml peptide pools. On days 3 and 7, half of the culture medium was replaced with fresh IL-2-containing medium. CD4+ T cells were isolated after approximately ten days of culture through negative selection using the EasySep CD4+ T cell isolation kit. Ficoll-Paque Plus gradient centrifugation was used to isolate PBMCs from whole blood, and the isolated PBMCs were then either used fresh or cryopreserved at -140C. In general, triplicate wells were set up for every culture condition.

From the cysteine through the phenylalanine, the CDR3 covers 13 amino acids. The CDR3 DNA has 39 bases and is translated from base 1. CDR1 SEHNR and CDR2 FQNEAQ are derived from the germline V gene (reference sequence). Cut back by 3 bases and 2 bases, the V and J ends lie 7 bases apart. The library was generated by PCR. TCR sequencing of DNA from cultured CD4+ T cells used the Oncomine TCR Beta short-read assay at the Johns Hopkins FTIC core. Genomic DNA was extracted from the cultured CD4+ T cells with the QIAamp micro DNA kit. Oncomine TCR Beta libraries from cultured CD4+ T cells were pooled with unique dual indexes and sequenced on an Illumina iSeq 100. Per the authors' processing: Non-productive sequences were removed, and CDR3s that did not start with C, did not end with F or W, or were shorter than 7 amino acids were discarded. Antigen-specific clonotypes were identified using the MANAFEST web application through comparison of peptide-stimulated wells with reference and other culture wells. To be called positive, a clone needed an FDR below 0.05, an odds ratio above 5, and a productive frequency above 0.1% in at least two of three replicate wells. Cross-reactive clonotypes were defined as significantly expanded in both SARS-CoV-2 spike wells and at least one common cold coronavirus spike condition. Levenshtein distances (stringdist) and unrooted phylogenetic trees (ape) in R version 3.6.1 were used to assess CDR3 homology. The raw public reads went through TCRdb reprocessing: fastp at Q25, MiXCR clone calling, in-frame beta chains kept. Every CDR3 protein is listed once, alongside the most common genes and DNA of its rows. TCRdb's processing, not the study's, gives the V and J calls here. This sample lists 9,500 to 15,000 distinct CDR3 sequences; roughly 60% were detected once. The top ten clones comprise 10% to 15% of the sample.

The sample taken for sequencing was CD4+ T cells from blood, cultured in vitro. The receptor's source is a human donor who had recovered from COVID-19. The V and J segments used are TRBV7-9 and TRBJ1-2; the D gene cannot be resolved reliably. The CDR3 corresponds to CASSFMLNYGYTF. The DNA sequence follows: TGTGCCAGCAGCTTCATGCTAAACTATGGCTACACCTTC.